The clone carrying this T cell receptor (beta chain) showed up just once. The V gene's germline CDR1 is DFQATT and CDR2 SNEGSKA (reference sequence). The length of the CDR3 is 14 residues. V was shortened by 3 bases and J by 0 bases, with 10 bases between the two germline ends. This sample stems from a study of blood T cell repertoires in COVID-19. Measured with immunoSEQ multiplex PCR; TCRdb has only the in-frame clones, and not every one. The repertoire has about 480,000 clones, roughly 90% of them found once; the top ten carry approximately 2%. The sample was PBMCs or T cells enriched from blood (not recorded which). The sequence came from a woman aged 40 to 49 who had recovered from COVID-19. The chain recombines TRBV20-1 with TRBJ2-3; D is unclear. The CDR3 DNA reads TGCAGTGCTAGTTTTGGGCTCAGCACAGATACGCAGTATTTT. Amino acid sequence: CSASFGLSTDTQYF.